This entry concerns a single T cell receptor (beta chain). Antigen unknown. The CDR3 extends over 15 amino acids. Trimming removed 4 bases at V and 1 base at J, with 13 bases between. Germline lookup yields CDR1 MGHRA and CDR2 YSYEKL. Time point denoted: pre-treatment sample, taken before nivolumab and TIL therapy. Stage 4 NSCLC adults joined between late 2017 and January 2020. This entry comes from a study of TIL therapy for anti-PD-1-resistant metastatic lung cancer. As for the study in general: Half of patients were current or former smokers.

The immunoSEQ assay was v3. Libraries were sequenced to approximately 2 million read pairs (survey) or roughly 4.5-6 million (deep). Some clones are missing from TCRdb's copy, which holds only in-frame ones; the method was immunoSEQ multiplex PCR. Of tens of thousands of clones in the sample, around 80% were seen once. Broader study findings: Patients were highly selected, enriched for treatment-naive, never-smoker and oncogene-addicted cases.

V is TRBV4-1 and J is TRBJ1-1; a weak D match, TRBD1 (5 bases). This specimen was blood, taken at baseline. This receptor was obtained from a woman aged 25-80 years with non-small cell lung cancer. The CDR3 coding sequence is TGCGCCAGCAGCCCCTGGGGGGGGAGGAACACTGAAGCTTTCTTT. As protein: CASSPWGGRNTEAFF.